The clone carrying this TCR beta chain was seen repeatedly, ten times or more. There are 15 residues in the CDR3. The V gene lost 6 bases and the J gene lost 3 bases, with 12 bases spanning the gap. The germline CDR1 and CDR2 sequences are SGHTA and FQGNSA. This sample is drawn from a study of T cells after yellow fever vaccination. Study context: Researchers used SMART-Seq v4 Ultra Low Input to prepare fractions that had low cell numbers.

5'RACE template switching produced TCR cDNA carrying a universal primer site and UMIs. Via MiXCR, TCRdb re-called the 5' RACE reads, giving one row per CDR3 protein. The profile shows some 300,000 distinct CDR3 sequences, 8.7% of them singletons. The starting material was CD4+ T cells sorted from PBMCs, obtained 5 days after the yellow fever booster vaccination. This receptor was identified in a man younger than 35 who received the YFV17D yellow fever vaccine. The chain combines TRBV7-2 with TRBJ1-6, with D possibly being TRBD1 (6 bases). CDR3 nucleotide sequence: TGTGCCAGCAGGGAAACAGGGTACTATAATTCACCCCTCCACTTT. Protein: CASRETGYYNSPLHF.